The clone carrying this T cell receptor beta chain turned up a few times. Antigen unknown. Template switching with 5'RACE generated the TCR cDNA and added a universal primer site and UMIs. One entry per CDR3 protein results from TCRdb running MiXCR on the 5' RACE reads. The sample consists of about 340,000 distinct CDR3 sequences, under 15% of them appearing once. The length of the CDR3 is 12 residues. V gave up 11 bases and J gave up 3 bases, with 13 bases separating them. The germline gives CDR1 MDHEN, CDR2 SYDVKM. The data originate from a study of T cells after yellow fever vaccination. Whole-study context: Libraries from low-cell-number fractions were prepared with the SMART-Seq v4 Ultra Low Input RNA kit.

Findings and caveats of the study: Weaker in magnitude, the secondary response showed a faster peak on day 5 versus 15.

This chain connects TRBV28 to TRBJ1-1; D perhaps matches TRBD1 (6 bases). The TCR sequence derives from a man between 18 and 29 years old who received the YFV17D yellow fever vaccine. The sample here was CD4+ T cells sorted from PBMCs, taken 15 days after the yellow fever booster vaccination. The CDR3 DNA follows: TGTGCCGCCAAGAGGACAGACACTGAAGCTTTCTTT. Translation gives CAAKRTDTEAFF. Full variable domain (rest looked up from reference TRBV28 and TRBJ1-1): DVKVTQSSRYLVKRTGEKVFLECVQDMDHENMFWYRQDPGLGLRLIYFSYDVKMKEKGDIPEGYSVSREKKERFSLILESASTNQTSMYLCAAKRTDTEAFFGQGTRLTVV.